The clone carrying this TCR beta chain was recorded many times. What was amplified from RNA transcripts were TCR beta CDR3 regions. HTBI primers were the set used in a first-round RT-PCR of the TCR CDR3. MiXCR, run by TCRdb on the multiplex PCR reads, gives a single entry per CDR3 protein. The sample contains under 350,000 distinct CDR3 sequences, under 25% of which appear only once. Trimming at V came to 5 bases and at J to 1 base, leaving 4 bases not matched to a gene. Germline V lookup: CDR1 MDHEN, CDR2 SYDVKM. This CDR3 has 14 residues. These data are taken from a study of T cells in Graves' hyperthyroidism and ophthalmopathy.

The TCR comes from a woman aged 45-65 years with Graves' hyperthyroidism. The gene calls are TRBV28 and TRBJ2-7; TRBD2 aligns across 8 bases. The sequenced sample consisted of blood. CDR3 nucleotides: TGTGCCAGCAGTGAAGCGGGAGAGTCCTACGAGCAGTACTTC. Its translation: CASSEAGESYEQYF.